The clone carrying this T cell receptor (beta chain) came up once. Antigen unknown. The sample belongs to a study of T cell responses to AZD1222 COVID-19 vaccine. Study details: Second-dose intervals of approximately 4 or approximately 12 weeks were pooled.

The CDR3 extends over 15 amino acids. CDR1 is MDHEN, CDR2 SYDVKM, per germline. V was shortened by 3 bases and J by 0 bases, with 9 bases between the two germline ends. The repertoire was sequenced with immunoSEQ multiplex PCR; TCRdb's copy has only in-frame clones and lacks some. The sample has about 150,000 clones, about 90% seen once. Study results and caveats: Clonal diversity was possibly underestimated, and the donors were mostly white British, with more females.

The source was peripheral blood, collected on day 0 of AZD1222 vaccination. The receptor comes from an adult in good health. The V gene is TRBV28, the J gene TRBJ1-3; D not resolved. The CDR3 loop is CASSFRPSSGNTIYF. The DNA of the CDR3 is TGTGCCAGCAGTTTCCGGCCGAGCTCTGGAAACACCATATATTTT. The variable domain in full, with the rest retrieved from reference TRBV28 and TRBJ1-3, is DVKVTQSSRYLVKRTGEKVFLECVQDMDHENMFWYRQDPGLGLRLIYFSYDVKMKEKGDIPEGYSVSREKKERFSLILESASTNQTSMYLCASSFRPSSGNTIYFGEGSWLTVV.